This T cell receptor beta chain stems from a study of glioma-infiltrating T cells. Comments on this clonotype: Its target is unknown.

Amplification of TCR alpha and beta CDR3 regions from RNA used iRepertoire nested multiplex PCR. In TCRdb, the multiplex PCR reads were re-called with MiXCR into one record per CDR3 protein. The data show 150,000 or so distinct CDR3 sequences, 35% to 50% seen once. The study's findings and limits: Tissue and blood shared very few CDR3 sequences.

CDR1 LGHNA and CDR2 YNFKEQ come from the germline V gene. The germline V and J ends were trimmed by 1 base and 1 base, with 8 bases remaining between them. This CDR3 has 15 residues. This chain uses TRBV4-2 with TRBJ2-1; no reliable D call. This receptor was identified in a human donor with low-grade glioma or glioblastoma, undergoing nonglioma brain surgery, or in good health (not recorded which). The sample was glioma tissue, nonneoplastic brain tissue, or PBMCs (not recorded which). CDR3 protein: CASSQGQDSYNEQFF. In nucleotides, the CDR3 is TGTGCCAGCAGCCAAGGTCAGGATTCCTACAATGAGCAGTTCTTC.